The 27 T cell receptor beta chains below come from one sample, sequenced in a study of blood T cell repertoires in COVID-19. The data were produced by immunoSEQ multiplex PCR, yet TCRdb's version contains in-frame clones alone and is incomplete. The sample yields 150,000 to 200,000 clones, roughly three quarters seen once. The specimen was peripheral blood. The source is a man aged 55 to 70 with active or convalescent COVID-19.

The chain uses TRBV4-3 and TRBJ2-6; tentatively, D is TRBD1 (6 bases). CDR1 LGHNA and CDR2 YSLEER come from the germline V gene. This CDR3 comprises 15 residues. V was cut by 1 base and J by 2 bases, with 6 bases left in between. The CDR3 nucleotides are TGCGCCAGCAGCCAAGGGACAGCTGGGGCCAACGTCCTGACTTTC. Translation gives CASSQGTAGANVLTF.

This chain links TRBV4-1 with TRBJ2-7, with D tentatively TRBD2 (7 bases). CDR3 length equals 13 residues. The germline V gene encodes CDR1 MGHRA and CDR2 YSYEKL. V dropped 1 base and J dropped 12 bases, with 16 bases sitting between them. The CDR3, as DNA: TGCGCCAGCAGCCAAGTCGAAGGGGGGGGTCTGTACTTC. This translates into CASSQVEGGGLYF.

This sequence joins TRBV5-4 and TRBJ2-2; TRBD2 agrees at 11 bases. This CDR3 has 17 residues. J lost 5 bases, V lost 1 base, and 7 bases had no gene match. Per germline, CDR1 SGHNT and CDR2 YYREEE (reference sequence). DNA of the CDR3: TGTGCCAGCAGCTTGATTAGCGGGAGGGCCAGAACCGGGGAGCTGTTTTTT. Its protein is CASSLISGRARTGELFF.

The genes are TRBV5-1 and TRBJ2-3, with 15 bases identical to TRBD2. V shed 4 bases, J shed 2 bases, and the junction held 8 bases outside the gene matches. The CDR3 totals 18 residues. Germline V CDR1 and CDR2: SGHRS, YFSETQ. CDR3 DNA sequence: TGCGCCAGCAGCCCCACCGGGACTAGCGGGAGGACCACAGATACGCAGTATTTT. Its protein is CASSPTGTSGRTTDTQYF.

This chain uses TRBV30 with TRBJ1-5; perhaps TRBD1 as D (5 bases). Trimming took off 2 bases at V and 5 bases at J, with 22 bases between the two ends. The CDR3 runs 17 residues. Germline CDR1 is GTSNPN and CDR2 is SVGIG (reference sequence). CDR3 DNA: TGTGCCTGGAGTCCTACAGTAACGGCTCGGGGGGATCAGCCCCAGCATTTT. Translating gives CAWSPTVTARGDQPQHF.

This chain uses TRBV4-1 with TRBJ1-1; 12 nucleotides line up with TRBD1. Per the germline V gene, CDR1 is MGHRA and CDR2 is YSYEKL. With 4 bases clipped from V and 4 bases from J, the junction kept 13 bases outside the gene matches. The CDR3 covers 18 residues. The CDR3 reads CASSRTRLGQGAGTEAFF. In DNA form, the CDR3 reads TGCGCCAGCAGCCGCACAAGATTGGGACAGGGGGCCGGCACTGAAGCTTTCTTT.

In nucleotides, the CDR3 is TGCGCCAGCAGCCTCCGACAGGGTCGGGATGAGCAGTACTTC. Translation gives CASSLRQGRDEQYF. This chain uses TRBV4-1 with TRBJ2-7; 7 nucleotides align to TRBD1. CDR1 is MGHRA, CDR2 YSYEKL, per germline. The CDR3 spans 14 residues. V shed 4 bases, J shed 7 bases, and the junction held 10 bases outside the gene matches.

In its sample, this clone was seen a few times. This chain joins TRBV7-2 and TRBJ2-5, with D tentatively TRBD2 (6 bases). From germline, CDR1 is SGHTA and CDR2 FQGNSA. Trimming left V 3 bases short and J 4 bases short, with 6 bases between. The CDR3 spans 12 residues. Written as DNA, the CDR3 is TGTGCCAGCAGCTTGCGGGGAGAGACCCAGTACTTC. Its translation is CASSLRGETQYF.

The chain combines TRBV7-8 with TRBJ2-7; TRBD1 is a possible D gene (6 bases). Trimming took 3 bases from V and 1 from J, leaving 10 bases between them. The CDR3 contains 14 residues. The germline gives CDR1 SGHVS, CDR2 FQNEAQ. The CDR3 protein is CASSLRQGSYEQYF. The CDR3 DNA is TGTGCCAGCAGCTTGAGGCAGGGGTCCTACGAGCAGTACTTC.

J is TRBJ2-7 and V is TRBV21-1; TRBD2, the table's D call, lacks a check against the DNA. TRBV21-1 is flagged as a pseudogene. This CDR3 region has 16 residues. CDR3 bases: TGTGCCAGCAGCAAAGGGGGGGGCAGGCCGGCCTACGAGCAGTACTTC. The encoded protein is CASSKGGGRPAYEQYF.

The rearrangement links TRBV28 to TRBJ2-2; 8 bases agree with TRBD1. From germline, CDR1 is MDHEN and CDR2 SYDVKM. The V segment lost 5 bases and the J segment 6 bases; nucleotides outside the gene matches: 2. There are 13 residues in the CDR3. The CDR3 is CASSRQGSGELFF. As DNA, the CDR3 is TGTGCCAGCAGTCGACAGGGGTCCGGGGAGCTGTTTTTT.

The chain is built from TRBV2 and TRBJ1-2; 8 nucleotides line up with TRBD1. Per the germline V gene, CDR1 is SNHLY and CDR2 is FYNNEI. The trim removed 6 bases at V and 3 bases at J, leaving 3 bases unmatched. The CDR3 runs 13 residues. The CDR3 loop reads CASRPTGDYGYTF. The CDR3 coding sequence is TGTGCCAGCAGACCGACAGGGGACTATGGCTACACCTTC.

This clone was recorded once. The chain is built from TRBV24-1 and TRBJ2-2, with D perhaps matching TRBD1 (5 bases). The CDR3 runs 15 residues. The germline V gene encodes CDR1 KGHDR and CDR2 SFDVKD. The V end was cut by 4 bases, the J end by 1 base, with 9 bases between. Here the CDR3 DNA reads TGTGCCACCAGTGAGGCAGGGAAGAACACCGGGGAGCTGTTTTTT. Protein product: CATSEAGKNTGELFF.

This sequence joins TRBV5-1 and TRBJ2-4; D not certain. V lost 4 bases and J 0 bases, leaving 8 bases between the germline ends. Germline lookup yields CDR1 SGHRS and CDR2 YFSETQ. This CDR3 has 14 amino acids. The CDR3 protein is CASSPSGAKNIQYF. In DNA form, the CDR3 reads TGCGCCAGCAGCCCTTCGGGAGCCAAAAACATTCAGTACTTC.

V gene TRBV28 combines with J gene TRBJ1-4; 7 positions agree with TRBD1. With V trimmed by 1 base and J by 7 bases, 9 bases remained unmatched. The length of the CDR3 is 16 residues. Germline loops: CDR1 MDHEN, CDR2 SYDVKM. This CDR3 is CASSLFGAGGREKLFF. The CDR3 DNA is TGTGCCAGCAGTTTATTTGGGGCAGGGGGGCGTGAAAAACTGTTTTTT.

The chain recombines TRBV5-1 with TRBJ1-2, with unresolved D. CDR1 and CDR2 from the germline V gene are SGHRS and YFSETQ. The V and J ends lost 4 bases and 7 bases respectively, with 14 bases between them. There are 13 residues in the CDR3. This chain's CDR3 is CASSPGTHPGYTF. DNA for the CDR3: TGCGCCAGCAGCCCCGGTACCCACCCTGGCTACACCTTC. The full variable domain, completed using reference TRBV5-1 and TRBJ1-2, is KAGVTQTPRYLIKTRGQQVTLSCSPISGHRSVSWYQQTPGQGLQFLFEYFSETQRNKGNFPGRFSGRQFSNSRSEMNVSTLELGDSALYLCASSPGTHPGYTFGSGTRLTVV.

This clone was detected only once. V is TRBV5-1 and J is TRBJ2-1, with TRBD1 matching over 8 bases. The CDR3 is 15 residues long. After removal of 5 bases from V and 4 bases from J, the junction contained 8 bases not matched to a gene. CDR1 and CDR2 from the germline V gene are SGHRS and YFSETQ. The CDR3 region has the DNA TGCGCCAGCAGACCCGGACAGGGTATGTACAATGAGCAGTTCTTC. This codes for CASRPGQGMYNEQFF.

J is TRBJ1-5 and V is TRBV28; 8 nucleotides match TRBD1. The CDR3 has 19 residues. Germline CDR1 and CDR2: MDHEN and SYDVKM. V lost 6 bases and J lost 0; bases outside the gene matches: 16. The CDR3 DNA sequence: TGTGCCAGCAGGGCAAGGGACAGGCGCAAATACTTTAGCAATCAGCCCCAGCATTTT. Its translation: CASRARDRRKYFSNQPQHF.

J is TRBJ2-7 and V is TRBV5-1, with 15 bases matching TRBD2. Germline CDR1 SGHRS, CDR2 YFSETQ. The trim removed 0 bases at V and 3 bases at J, leaving 7 bases unmatched. The CDR3 spans 18 residues. The CDR3 loop reads CASSLGTSGRAVLYEQYF. For the CDR3, the DNA is TGCGCCAGCAGCTTGGGGACTAGCGGGAGGGCCGTGCTCTACGAGCAGTACTTC.

V is TRBV3-1 (or the pseudogene TRBV3-2) and J is TRBJ2-1, with 7 nucleotides matching TRBD2. Looked up from germline, CDR1 is LGHDT and CDR2 is YNNKEL (reference sequence). V was clipped by 0 bases and J by 7 bases; unmatched bases: 6. CDR3 size: 15 residues. The CDR3 reads CASSQDLIGRNEQFF. In DNA, the CDR3 is TGTGCCAGCAGCCAAGATCTGATCGGGAGGAATGAGCAGTTCTTC.

The rearrangement links TRBV19 to TRBJ2-7; TRBD2 agrees at 9 bases. CDR1 is LNHDA and CDR2 is SQIVND in the germline V gene (reference sequence). The CDR3 sequence is 18 residues long. Germline trimming cut 2 bases from V and 0 bases from J; bases unmatched to any gene: 11. CDR3 bases: TGTGCCAGTAGTATAATTTGGGCCGTAGCGGGAGCCTCCTACGAGCAGTACTTC. This encodes CASSIIWAVAGASYEQYF.

V is TRBV7-9 and J is TRBJ1-1; perhaps TRBD1 as D (6 bases). V lost 1 base and J lost 9, with 9 bases in between. CDR3 length: 12 residues. Germline CDR1 and CDR2: SEHNR and FQNEAQ (reference sequence). The CDR3 sequence is CASSLVDRKAFF. In DNA, the CDR3 is TGTGCCAGCAGCTTAGTGGACAGAAAAGCTTTCTTT. Using reference TRBV7-9 and TRBJ1-1 for the parts outside the CDR3, the full variable domain is DTGVSQNPRHKITKRGQNVTFRCDPISEHNRLYWYRQTLGQGPEFLTYFQNEAQLEKSRLLSDRFSAERPKGSFSTLEIQRTEQGDSAMYLCASSLVDRKAFFGQGTRLTVV.

This clone was detected ten times or more. CDR3 in amino acids: CASSQVAATSFF. The CDR3 coding sequence is TGTGCCAGCAGCCAGGTGGCAGCCACTAGCTTCTTT. The chain links TRBV11-3 to TRBJ1-1; D uncertain. The CDR3 is 12 residues long. The V end was cut by 5 bases, the J end by 14 bases, with 18 bases between. Germline CDR1 reads SGHNT; CDR2 reads YENEEA.

V usage is TRBV6-2 or TRBV6-3 and J usage is TRBJ1-5; the D is unclear. The ends were cut back, 0 bases at V and 9 bases at J, with 15 bases in the middle. CDR1 and CDR2 from the germline V gene are MNHEY and SVGEGT. The length of the CDR3 is 15 residues. The CDR3: CASSYSDSEVGPQHF. Written as DNA, the CDR3 is TGTGCCAGCAGTTACTCCGACTCAGAGGTTGGGCCCCAGCATTTT.

The V call is TRBV3-1 (or the pseudogene TRBV3-2), the J call TRBJ1-5; maybe TRBD1 (6 bases). Trimming left V 2 bases short and J 2 bases short, with 13 bases between. CDR3 length: 16 residues. Germline V gene sequence: CDR1 LGHDT, CDR2 YNNKEL (reference sequence). This CDR3 is CASSQYGGAGNQPQHF. DNA for the CDR3: TGTGCCAGCAGCCAATACGGGGGGGCTGGCAATCAGCCCCAGCATTTT.

Ten or more counts support this clone. The chain links TRBV7-8 to TRBJ1-5; a weak D match, TRBD1 (5 bases). This CDR3 is 13 amino acids long. The germline CDR1 and CDR2 sequences are SGHVS and FQNEAQ. V lost 2 bases, J lost 6 bases, and 8 bases lay in between. In DNA form, the CDR3 reads TGTGCCAGCAGCTTAAGGAGGGGTCAGCCCCAGCATTTT. This codes for CASSLRRGQPQHF.

This chain links TRBV11-2 with TRBJ2-7; TRBD1 aligns across 12 bases. This CDR3 is built from 15 residues. The germline gives CDR1 SGHAT, CDR2 FQNNGV. Trimming cost V 6 bases and J 2 bases; bases outside gene matches: 5. CDR3 amino acids: CASRMWDRGPYEQYF. The CDR3 DNA follows: TGTGCCAGCAGAATGTGGGACAGGGGGCCCTACGAGCAGTACTTC.